What follows are 5 T cell receptor beta chains derived from one specimen sequenced in a study of blood T cell repertoires in COVID-19. The method was immunoSEQ multiplex PCR; TCRdb's version includes in-frame clones alone and lacks a portion of them. The table includes some 41,000 clones, about 86% detected once. The sample consisted of peripheral blood. These receptors were obtained from a woman older than 75 with active or convalescent COVID-19.

The CDR3 nucleotides are TGTGCCAGCAGCCCCGGGACAGATTTCAATCAGCCCCAGCATTTT. Its translation: CASSPGTDFNQPQHF. The rearrangement links TRBV5-8 to TRBJ1-5; 7 bases agree with TRBD1. V gave up 4 bases and J gave up 3 bases; unmatched junction bases: 7. The CDR3 consists of 15 residues. CDR1 and CDR2 (germline): SGHTS, YDEGEE. The entire variable domain, with the rest obtained from reference TRBV5-8 and TRBJ1-5, is as follows: EAGVTQSPTHLIKTRGQQATLRCSPISGHTSVYWYQQALGLGLQFLLWYDEGEERNRGNFPPRFSGRQFPNYSSELNVNALELEDSALYLCASSPGTDFNQPQHFGDGTRLSIL.

Here the CDR3 reads CASSQQGRLSTDTQYF. The CDR3 DNA is TGTGCCAGTAGTCAACAGGGGCGCCTCAGCACAGATACGCAGTATTTT. The chain carries TRBV19 and TRBJ2-3, with 7 positions matching TRBD1. In germline, CDR1 is LNHDA, CDR2 SQIVND (reference sequence). The junction had 8 bases not matched to a gene; V was cut back by 5 bases and J by 0 bases. This CDR3 is built from 16 residues.

This clone was observed a single time. The rearrangement joins TRBV19 to TRBJ1-5; tentative D call: TRBD1 (5 bases). The CDR3 extends over 18 amino acids. V was clipped by 5 bases and J by 0 bases, with 20 bases between them. Germline assignment: CDR1 LNHDA and CDR2 SQIVND (reference sequence). The CDR3 DNA is TGTGCCAGTAGTCCCCCGTTCGACAGATACTTTAGCAATCAGCCCCAGCATTTT. This translates into CASSPPFDRYFSNQPQHF.

The rearrangement links TRBV19 to TRBJ2-1; 7 bases are shared with TRBD1. The germline V gene has CDR1 LNHDA and CDR2 SQIVND (reference sequence). The CDR3 sequence is 21 residues long. V dropped 1 base and J dropped 3; count of bases not matched to a gene: 21. CDR3 sequence reads: CASSIVRGSRVLTGNYNEQFF. Here the CDR3 DNA reads TGTGCCAGTAGTATAGTAAGGGGGAGCAGGGTGTTGACAGGGAACTACAATGAGCAGTTCTTC.

This chain joins TRBV19 and TRBJ1-2, with D tentatively TRBD1 (5 bases). Germline CDR1 and CDR2: LNHDA and SQIVND (reference sequence). The V end lost 5 bases, the J end lost 7 bases, and 11 bases lay between the germline ends. This CDR3 is 12 amino acids long. The CDR3 nucleotides are TGTGCCAGTAGTCCCGACAGAACTGGCTACACCTTC. This sequence encodes CASSPDRTGYTF.